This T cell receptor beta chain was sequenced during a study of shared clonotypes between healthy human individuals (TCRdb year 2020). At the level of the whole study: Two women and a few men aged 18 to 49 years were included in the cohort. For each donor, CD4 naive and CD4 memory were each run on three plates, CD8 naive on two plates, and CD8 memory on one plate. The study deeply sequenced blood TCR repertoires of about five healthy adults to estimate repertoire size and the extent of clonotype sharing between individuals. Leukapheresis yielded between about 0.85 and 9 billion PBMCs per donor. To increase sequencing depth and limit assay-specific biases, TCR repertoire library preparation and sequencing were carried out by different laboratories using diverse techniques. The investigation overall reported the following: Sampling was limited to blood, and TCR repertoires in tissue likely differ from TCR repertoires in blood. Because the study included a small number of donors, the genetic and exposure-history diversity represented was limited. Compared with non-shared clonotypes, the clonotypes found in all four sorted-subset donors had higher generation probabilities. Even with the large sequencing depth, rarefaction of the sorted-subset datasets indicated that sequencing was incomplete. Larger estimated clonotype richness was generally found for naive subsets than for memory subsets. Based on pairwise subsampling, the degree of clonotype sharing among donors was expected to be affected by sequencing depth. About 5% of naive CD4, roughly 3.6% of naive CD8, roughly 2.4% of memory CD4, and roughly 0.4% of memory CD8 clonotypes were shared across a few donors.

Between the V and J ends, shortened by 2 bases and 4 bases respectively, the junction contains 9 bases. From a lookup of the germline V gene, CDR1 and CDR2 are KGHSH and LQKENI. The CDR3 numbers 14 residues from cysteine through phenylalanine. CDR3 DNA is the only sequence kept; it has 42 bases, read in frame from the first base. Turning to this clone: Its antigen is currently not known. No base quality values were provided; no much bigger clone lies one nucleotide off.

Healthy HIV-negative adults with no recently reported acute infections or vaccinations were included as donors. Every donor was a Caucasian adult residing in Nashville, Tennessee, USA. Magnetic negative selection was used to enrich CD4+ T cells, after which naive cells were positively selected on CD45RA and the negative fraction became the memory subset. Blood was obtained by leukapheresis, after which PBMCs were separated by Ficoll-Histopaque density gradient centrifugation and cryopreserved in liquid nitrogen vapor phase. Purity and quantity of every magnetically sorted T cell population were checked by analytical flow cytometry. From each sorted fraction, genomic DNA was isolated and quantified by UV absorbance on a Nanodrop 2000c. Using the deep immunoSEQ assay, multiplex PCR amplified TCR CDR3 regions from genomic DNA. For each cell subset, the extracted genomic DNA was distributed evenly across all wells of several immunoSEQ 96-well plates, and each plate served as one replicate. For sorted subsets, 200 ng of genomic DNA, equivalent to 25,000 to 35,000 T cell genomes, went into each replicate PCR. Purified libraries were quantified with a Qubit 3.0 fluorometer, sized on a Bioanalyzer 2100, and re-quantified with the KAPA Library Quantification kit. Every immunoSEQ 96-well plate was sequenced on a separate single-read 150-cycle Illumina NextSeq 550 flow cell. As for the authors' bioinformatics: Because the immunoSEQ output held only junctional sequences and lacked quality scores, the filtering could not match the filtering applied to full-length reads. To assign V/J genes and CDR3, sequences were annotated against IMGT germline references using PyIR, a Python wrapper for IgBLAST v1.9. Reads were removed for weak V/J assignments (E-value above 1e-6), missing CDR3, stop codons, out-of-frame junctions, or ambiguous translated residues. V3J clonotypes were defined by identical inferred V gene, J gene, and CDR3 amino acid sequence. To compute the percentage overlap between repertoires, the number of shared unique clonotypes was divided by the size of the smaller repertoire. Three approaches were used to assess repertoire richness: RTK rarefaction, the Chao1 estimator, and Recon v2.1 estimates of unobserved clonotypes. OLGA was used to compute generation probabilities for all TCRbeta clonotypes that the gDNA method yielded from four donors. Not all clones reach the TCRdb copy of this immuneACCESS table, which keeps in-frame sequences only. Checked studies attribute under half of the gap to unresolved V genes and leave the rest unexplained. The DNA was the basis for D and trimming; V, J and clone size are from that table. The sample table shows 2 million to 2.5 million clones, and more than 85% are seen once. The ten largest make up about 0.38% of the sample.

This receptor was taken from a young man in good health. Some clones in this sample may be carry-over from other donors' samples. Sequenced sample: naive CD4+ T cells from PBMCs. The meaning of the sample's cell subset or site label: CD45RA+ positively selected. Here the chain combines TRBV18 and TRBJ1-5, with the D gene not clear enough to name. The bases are TGTGCCAGCTCACCATATCCGGGGAATCAGCCCCAGCATTTT. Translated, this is CASSPYPGNQPQHF.